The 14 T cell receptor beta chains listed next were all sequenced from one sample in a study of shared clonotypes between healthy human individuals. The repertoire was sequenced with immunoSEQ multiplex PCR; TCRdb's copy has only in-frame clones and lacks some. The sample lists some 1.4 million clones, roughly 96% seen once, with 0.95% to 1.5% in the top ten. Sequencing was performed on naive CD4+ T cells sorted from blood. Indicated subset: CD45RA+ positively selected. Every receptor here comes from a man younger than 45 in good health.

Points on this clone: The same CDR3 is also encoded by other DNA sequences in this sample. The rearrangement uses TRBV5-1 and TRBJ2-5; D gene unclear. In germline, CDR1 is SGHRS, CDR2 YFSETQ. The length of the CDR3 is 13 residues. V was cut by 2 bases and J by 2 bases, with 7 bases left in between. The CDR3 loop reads CASSFRVQETQYF. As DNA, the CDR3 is TGCGCCAGCAGCTTCCGGGTACAAGAGACCCAGTACTTC.

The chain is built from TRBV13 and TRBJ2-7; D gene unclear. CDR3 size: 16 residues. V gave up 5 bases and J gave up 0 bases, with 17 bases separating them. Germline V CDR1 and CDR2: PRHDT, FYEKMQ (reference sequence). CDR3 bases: TGTGCCAGCAGCCCCCCTATGGGCGGTACCTCCTACGAGCAGTACTTC. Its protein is CASSPPMGGTSYEQYF.

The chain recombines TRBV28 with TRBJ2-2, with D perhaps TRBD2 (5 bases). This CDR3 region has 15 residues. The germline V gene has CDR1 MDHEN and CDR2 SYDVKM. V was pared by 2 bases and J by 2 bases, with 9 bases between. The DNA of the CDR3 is TGTGCCAGCAGTTTAATAGCGCCAAACACCGGGGAGCTGTTTTTT. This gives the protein CASSLIAPNTGELFF.

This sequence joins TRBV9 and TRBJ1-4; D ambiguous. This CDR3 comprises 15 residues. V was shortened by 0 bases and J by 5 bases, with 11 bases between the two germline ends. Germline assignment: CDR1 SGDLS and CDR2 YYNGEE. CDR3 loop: CASSVELSRNEKLFF. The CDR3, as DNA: TGTGCCAGCAGCGTAGAGTTGAGTAGGAATGAAAAACTGTTTTTT.

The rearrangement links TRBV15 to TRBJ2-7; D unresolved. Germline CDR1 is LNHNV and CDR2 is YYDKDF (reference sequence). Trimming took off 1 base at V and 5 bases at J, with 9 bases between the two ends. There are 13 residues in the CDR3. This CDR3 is CATSRAGLNEQYF. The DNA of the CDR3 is TGTGCCACCAGCAGAGCCGGGCTCAACGAGCAGTACTTC. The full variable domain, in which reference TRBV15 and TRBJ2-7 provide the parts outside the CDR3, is DAMVIQNPRYQVTQFGKPVTLSCSQTLNHNVMYWYQQKSSQAPKLLFHYYDKDFNNEADTPDNFQSRRPNTSFCFLDIRSPGLGDTAMYLCATSRAGLNEQYFGPGTRLTVT.

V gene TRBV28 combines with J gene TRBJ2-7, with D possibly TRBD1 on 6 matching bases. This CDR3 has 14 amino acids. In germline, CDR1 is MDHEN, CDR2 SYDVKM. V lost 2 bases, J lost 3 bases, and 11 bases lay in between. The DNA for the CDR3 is TGTGCCAGCAGTTTAGGGGGACATCTCTACGAGCAGTACTTC. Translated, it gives CASSLGGHLYEQYF.

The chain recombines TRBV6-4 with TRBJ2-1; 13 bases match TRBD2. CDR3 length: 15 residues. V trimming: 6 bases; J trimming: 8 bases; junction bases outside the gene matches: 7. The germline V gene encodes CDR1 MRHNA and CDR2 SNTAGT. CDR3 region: CASSTGTSGIYEQFF. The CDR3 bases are TGTGCCAGCAGCACCGGGACTAGCGGGATCTATGAGCAGTTCTTC.

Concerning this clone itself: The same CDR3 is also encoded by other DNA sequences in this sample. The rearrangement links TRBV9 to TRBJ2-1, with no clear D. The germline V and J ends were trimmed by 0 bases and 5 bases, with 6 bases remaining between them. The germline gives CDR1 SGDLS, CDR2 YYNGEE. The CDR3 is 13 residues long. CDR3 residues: CASSVDRNNEQFF. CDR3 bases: TGTGCCAGCAGCGTAGACAGAAACAATGAGCAGTTCTTC.

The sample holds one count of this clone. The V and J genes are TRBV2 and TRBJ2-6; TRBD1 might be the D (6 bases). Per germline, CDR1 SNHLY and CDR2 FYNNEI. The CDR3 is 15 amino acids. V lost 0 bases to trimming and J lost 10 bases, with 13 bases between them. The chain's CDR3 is CASSEARSGVNVLTF. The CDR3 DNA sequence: TGTGCCAGCAGTGAAGCGCGGTCAGGGGTGAACGTCCTGACTTTC.

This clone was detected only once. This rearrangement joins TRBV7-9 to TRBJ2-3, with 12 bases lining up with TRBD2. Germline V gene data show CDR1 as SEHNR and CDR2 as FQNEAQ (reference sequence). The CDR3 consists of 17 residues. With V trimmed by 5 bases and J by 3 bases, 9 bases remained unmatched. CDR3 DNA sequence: TGTGCCAGCAGCGATGCCTCCGGGACTAGCGGGACAGATACGCAGTATTTT. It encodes CASSDASGTSGTDTQYF.

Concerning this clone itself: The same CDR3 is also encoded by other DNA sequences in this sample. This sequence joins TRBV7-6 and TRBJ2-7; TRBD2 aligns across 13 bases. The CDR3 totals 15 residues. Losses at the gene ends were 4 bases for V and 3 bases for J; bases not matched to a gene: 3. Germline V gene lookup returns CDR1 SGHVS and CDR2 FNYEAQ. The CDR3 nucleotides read TGTGCCAGCAGCTCGGGACTAGCGGGAAGCTACGAGCAGTACTTC. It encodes CASSSGLAGSYEQYF. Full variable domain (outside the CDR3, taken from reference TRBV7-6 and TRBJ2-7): GAGVSQSPRYKVTKRGQDVALRCDPISGHVSLYWYRQALGQGPEFLTYFNYEAQQDKSGLPNDRFSAERPEGSISTLTIQRTEQRDSAMYRCASSSGLAGSYEQYFGPGTRLTVT.

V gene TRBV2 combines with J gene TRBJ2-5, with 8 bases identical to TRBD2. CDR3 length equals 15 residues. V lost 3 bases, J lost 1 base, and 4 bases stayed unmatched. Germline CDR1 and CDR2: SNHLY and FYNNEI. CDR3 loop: CASSEAGGGQETQYF. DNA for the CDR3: TGTGCCAGCAGTGAGGCGGGAGGAGGCCAAGAGACCCAGTACTTC.

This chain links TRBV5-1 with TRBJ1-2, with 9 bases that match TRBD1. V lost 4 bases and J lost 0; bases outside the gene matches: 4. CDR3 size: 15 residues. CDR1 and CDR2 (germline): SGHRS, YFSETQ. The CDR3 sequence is CASSPDRGANYGYTF. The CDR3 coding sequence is TGCGCCAGCAGCCCGGACAGGGGAGCTAACTATGGCTACACCTTC.

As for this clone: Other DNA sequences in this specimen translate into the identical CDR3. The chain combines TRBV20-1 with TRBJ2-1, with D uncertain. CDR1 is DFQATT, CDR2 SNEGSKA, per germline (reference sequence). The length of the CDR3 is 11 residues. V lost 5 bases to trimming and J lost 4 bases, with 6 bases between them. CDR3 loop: CSASRYNEQFF. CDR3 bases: TGCAGTGCTTCCCGGTACAATGAGCAGTTCTTC.